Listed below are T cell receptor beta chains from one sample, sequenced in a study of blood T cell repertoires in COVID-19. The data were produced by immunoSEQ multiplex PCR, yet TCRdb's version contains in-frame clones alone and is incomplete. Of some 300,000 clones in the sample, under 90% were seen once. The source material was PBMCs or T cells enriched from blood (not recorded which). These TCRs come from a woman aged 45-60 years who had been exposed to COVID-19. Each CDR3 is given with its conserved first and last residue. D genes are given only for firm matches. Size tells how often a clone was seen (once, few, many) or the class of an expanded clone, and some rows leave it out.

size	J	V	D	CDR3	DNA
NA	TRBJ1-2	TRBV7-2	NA	CASSLRPDNYAVGGYTF	TGTGCCAGCAGCTTACGGCCAGATAACTACGCTGTCGGTGGCTACACCTTC
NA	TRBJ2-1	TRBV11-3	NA	CASSFGASPRQGNEQFF	TGTGCCAGCAGCTTTGGGGCGAGCCCAAGGCAGGGGAATGAGCAGTTCTTC
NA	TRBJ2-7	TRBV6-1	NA	CASSEALHSYEQYF	TGTGCCAGCAGTGAGGCACTACACTCCTACGAGCAGTACTTC
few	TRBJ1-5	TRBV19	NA	CASSIREGNQPQHF	TGTGCCAGTAGTATCAGGGAGGGTAATCAGCCCCAGCATTTT
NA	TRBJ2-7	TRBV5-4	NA	CASSPEQRGTKYEQYF	TGTGCCAGCAGCCCGGAACAGCGCGGGACCAAATACGAGCAGTACTTC
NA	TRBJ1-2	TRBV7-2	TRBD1	CASSWEQGVGGYTF	TGTGCCAGCAGCTGGGAACAGGGGGTTGGTGGCTACACCTTC
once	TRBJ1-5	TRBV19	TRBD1	CASSPGQGYSNQPQHF	TGTGCCAGTAGTCCAGGACAGGGGTATAGCAATCAGCCCCAGCATTTT
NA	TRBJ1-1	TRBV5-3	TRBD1	CASLGTDTMNTEAFF	TGTGCCAGTTTAGGGACAGACACTATGAACACTGAAGCTTTCTTT
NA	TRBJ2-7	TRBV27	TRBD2	CASSLTSGATYEQYF	TGTGCCAGCAGTTTAACTAGCGGGGCTACCTACGAGCAGTACTTC
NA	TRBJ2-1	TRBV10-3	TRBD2	CAISAGTSGRLNEQFF	TGTGCCATCAGTGCAGGGACTAGCGGTCGACTAAATGAGCAGTTCTTC
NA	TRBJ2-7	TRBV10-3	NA	CATRGALTYEQYF	TGTGCCACCCGGGGGGCCCTAACCTACGAGCAGTACTTC
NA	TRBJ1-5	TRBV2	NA	CASGGGYYQPQHF	TGTGCCAGCGGGGGGGGCTACTATCAGCCCCAGCATTTT
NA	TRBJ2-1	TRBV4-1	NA	CASSPSAGVGYNEQFF	TGCGCCAGCAGCCCAAGCGCAGGGGTCGGCTACAATGAGCAGTTCTTC
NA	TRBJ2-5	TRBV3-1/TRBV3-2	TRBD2	CASSQEDGGARFAQYF	TGTGCCAGCAGCCAAGAAGACGGGGGGGCCAGGTTCGCCCAGTACTTC
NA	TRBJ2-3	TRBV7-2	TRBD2	CASRRGGPTDTQYF	TGTGCCAGCCGGCGGGGGGGCCCCACAGATACGCAGTATTTT
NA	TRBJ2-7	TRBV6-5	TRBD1	CASWDRGLSGEQYF	TGTGCCAGTTGGGACAGGGGGCTCTCTGGGGAGCAGTACTTC
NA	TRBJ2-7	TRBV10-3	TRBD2	CAISEGTSGGPYEQYF	TGTGCCATCAGTGAGGGGACTAGCGGGGGCCCCTACGAGCAGTACTTC
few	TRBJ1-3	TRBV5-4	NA	CASSLGASSGNTIYF	TGTGCCAGCAGCTTAGGAGCCAGCTCTGGAAACACCATATATTTT
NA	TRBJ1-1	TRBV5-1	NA	CASSLSATGRNTEAFF	TGCGCCAGCAGCTTGTCGGCGACAGGACGGAACACTGAAGCTTTCTTT
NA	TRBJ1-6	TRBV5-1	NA	CASSFNRAMDNSPLHF	TGCGCCAGCAGCTTTAACAGGGCAATGGATAATTCACCCCTCCACTTT
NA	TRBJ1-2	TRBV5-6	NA	CASSLGDSYGYTF	TGTGCCAGCAGCTTAGGCGACAGCTATGGCTACACCTTC
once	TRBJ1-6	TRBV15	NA	CATSRDTGQGSSPLHF	TGTGCCACCAGCAGAGATACCGGGCAGGGGAGTTCACCCCTCCACTTT
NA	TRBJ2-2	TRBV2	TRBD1	CASSEGTGSTGELFF	TGTGCCAGCAGTGAAGGGACAGGGTCCACCGGGGAGCTGTTTTTT
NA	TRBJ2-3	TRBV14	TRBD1	CASSDRQGRTDTQYF	TGTGCCAGCAGCGACCGACAGGGTCGAACAGATACGCAGTATTTT
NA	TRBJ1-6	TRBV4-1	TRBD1	CASSTGTGSSPLHF	TGCGCCAGCAGCACCGGGACAGGGTCCTCACCCCTCCACTTT
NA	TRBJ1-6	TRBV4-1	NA	CASSQGTASSYNSPLHF	TGCGCCAGCAGCCAAGGGACAGCGAGCTCCTATAATTCACCCCTCCACTTT
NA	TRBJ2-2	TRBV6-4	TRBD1	CASPRSHRGSMELFF	TGTGCCAGCCCTCGTAGTCACAGGGGGTCTATGGAGCTGTTTTTT
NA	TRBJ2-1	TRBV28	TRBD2	CASSPSTGGLAGGFNEQFF	TGTGCCAGCAGTCCATCCACCGGGGGTCTAGCGGGGGGTTTCAATGAGCAGTTCTTC
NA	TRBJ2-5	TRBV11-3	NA	CASSLRGETQYF	TGTGCCAGCAGCTTAAGGGGAGAGACCCAGTACTTC
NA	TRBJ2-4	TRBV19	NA	CASSQVKRILEDIQYF	TGTGCCAGTAGTCAGGTGAAGCGGATTTTGGAGGACATTCAGTACTTC
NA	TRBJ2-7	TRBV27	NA	CASSAQGVRYEQYF	TGTGCCAGCAGTGCACAGGGAGTCAGGTACGAGCAGTACTTC
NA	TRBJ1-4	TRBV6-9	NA	CANRGKLFF	TGTGCCAATCGGGGGAAACTGTTTTTT
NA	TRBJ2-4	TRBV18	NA	CASSQGFENIQYF	TGTGCCAGCTCACAGGGGTTCGAAAACATTCAGTACTTC
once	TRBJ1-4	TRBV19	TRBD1	CASSRDRGNFNEKLFF	TGTGCCAGTAGTCGGGACAGGGGGAATTTTAATGAAAAACTGTTTTTT
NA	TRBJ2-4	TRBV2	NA	CASTTGLAKNIQYF	TGTGCCAGCACGACGGGTTTAGCCAAAAACATTCAGTACTTC
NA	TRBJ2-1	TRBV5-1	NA	CASSLARVSYNEQFF	TGCGCCAGCAGCTTGGCCAGGGTATCCTACAATGAGCAGTTCTTC
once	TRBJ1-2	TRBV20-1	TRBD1	CRTGAGYGYTF	TGCAGGACAGGGGCAGGGTATGGCTACACCTTC
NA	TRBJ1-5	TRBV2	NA	CASQGFGDQPQHF	TGTGCCAGCCAGGGGTTCGGGGATCAGCCCCAGCATTTT
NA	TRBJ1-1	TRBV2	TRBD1	CARLIPGQGFLGGEAFF	TGTGCCAGGCTTATACCGGGACAGGGCTTTTTGGGGGGTGAAGCTTTCTTT
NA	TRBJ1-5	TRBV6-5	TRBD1	CASSRDRGGQPQHF	TGTGCCAGCAGCCGGGACAGGGGGGGTCAGCCCCAGCATTTT
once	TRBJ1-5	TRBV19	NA	CASSNRGPNQPQHF	TGTGCCAGTAGTAACCGGGGTCCCAATCAGCCCCAGCATTTT
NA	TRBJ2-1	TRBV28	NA	CASTGRGGARHNEQFF	TGTGCCAGCACCGGGCGAGGGGGGGCGCGTCACAATGAGCAGTTCTTC
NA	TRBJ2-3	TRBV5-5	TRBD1	CASSPGTAPDTQYF	TGTGCCAGCAGCCCCGGGACAGCCCCAGATACGCAGTATTTT
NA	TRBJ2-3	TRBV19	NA	CASKVAGALGTDTQYF	TGTGCCAGTAAGGTCGCGGGGGCCCTTGGGACAGATACGCAGTATTTT
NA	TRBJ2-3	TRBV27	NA	CASSFFPTDTQYF	TGTGCCAGCAGTTTCTTCCCCACAGATACGCAGTATTTT
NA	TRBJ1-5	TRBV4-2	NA	CASSFFLGGGNQPQHF	TGTGCCAGCAGCTTTTTCTTGGGGGGGGGAAATCAGCCCCAGCATTTT
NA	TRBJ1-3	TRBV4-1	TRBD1	CASSHPDRAGNTIYF	TGCGCCAGCAGCCATCCCGACAGGGCTGGAAACACCATATATTTT
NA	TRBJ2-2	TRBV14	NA	CASSRRFGRPNTGELFF	TGTGCCAGCAGCCGCAGGTTTGGCAGGCCGAACACCGGGGAGCTGTTTTTT
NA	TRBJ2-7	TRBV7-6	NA	CASSLYRDTSYEQYF	TGTGCCAGCAGCTTGTACCGGGACACCTCCTACGAGCAGTACTTC
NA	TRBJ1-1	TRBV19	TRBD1	CASSPGTGNMNTEAFF	TGTGCCAGTAGTCCAGGGACAGGGAATATGAACACTGAAGCTTTCTTT
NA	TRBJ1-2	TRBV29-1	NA	CSVAQGSYGYTF	TGCAGCGTCGCACAGGGCAGCTATGGCTACACCTTC
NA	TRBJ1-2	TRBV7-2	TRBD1	CASSFSGTEGYGYTF	TGTGCCAGCAGCTTCTCCGGGACAGAAGGCTATGGCTACACCTTC